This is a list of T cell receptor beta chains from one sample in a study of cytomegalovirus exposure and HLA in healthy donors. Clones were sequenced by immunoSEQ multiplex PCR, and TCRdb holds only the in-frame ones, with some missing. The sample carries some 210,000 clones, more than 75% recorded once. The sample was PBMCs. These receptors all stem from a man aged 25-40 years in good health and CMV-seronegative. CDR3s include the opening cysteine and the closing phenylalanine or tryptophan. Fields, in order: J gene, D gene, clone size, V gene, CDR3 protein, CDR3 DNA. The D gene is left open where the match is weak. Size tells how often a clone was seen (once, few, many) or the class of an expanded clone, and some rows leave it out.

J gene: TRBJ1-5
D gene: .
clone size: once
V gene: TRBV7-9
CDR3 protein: CASSPQGNQPQHF
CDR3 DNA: TGTGCCAGCAGCCCTCAGGGGAATCAGCCCCAGCATTTT

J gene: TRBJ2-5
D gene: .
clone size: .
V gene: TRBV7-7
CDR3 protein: CASSPQVQETQYF
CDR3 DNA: TGTGCTAGCAGCCCACAAGTCCAAGAGACCCAGTACTTC

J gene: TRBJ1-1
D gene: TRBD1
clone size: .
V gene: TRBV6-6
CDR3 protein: CASSYPSGGRNTEAFF
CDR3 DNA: TGTGCCAGCAGTTACCCTTCAGGGGGGCGGAACACTGAAGCTTTCTTT

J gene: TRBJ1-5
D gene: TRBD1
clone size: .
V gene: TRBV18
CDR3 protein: CASSISGQGYNQPQHF
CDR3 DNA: TGTGCCAGCTCTATTTCTGGACAGGGTTATAATCAGCCCCAGCATTTT

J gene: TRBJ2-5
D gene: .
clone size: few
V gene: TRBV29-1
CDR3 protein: CSVGHQETQYF
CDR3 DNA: TGCAGCGTTGGTCATCAGGAGACCCAGTACTTC

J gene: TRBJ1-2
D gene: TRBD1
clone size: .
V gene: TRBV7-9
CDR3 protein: CASSSRQGGGYTF
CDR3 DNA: TGTGCCAGCAGTTCTCGACAGGGAGGAGGCTACACCTTC

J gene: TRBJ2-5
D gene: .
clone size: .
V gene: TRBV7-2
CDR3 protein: CASVQGQETQYF
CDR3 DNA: TGTGCCAGCGTTCAGGGACAAGAGACCCAGTACTTC

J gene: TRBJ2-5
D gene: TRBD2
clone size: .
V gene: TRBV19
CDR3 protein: CASSQGLAEGETQYF
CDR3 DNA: TGTGCCAGCTCCCAGGGACTAGCGGAGGGAGAGACCCAGTACTTC

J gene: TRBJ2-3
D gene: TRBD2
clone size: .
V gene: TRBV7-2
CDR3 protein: CASSLDIATSQISDTQYF
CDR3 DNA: TGTGCCAGCAGCTTAGATATTGCGACTAGCCAAATTTCAGATACGCAGTATTTT

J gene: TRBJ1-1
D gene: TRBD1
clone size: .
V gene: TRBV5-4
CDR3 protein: CASSSGQAEAFF
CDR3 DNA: TGTGCCAGCAGCTCAGGACAGGCTGAAGCTTTCTTT

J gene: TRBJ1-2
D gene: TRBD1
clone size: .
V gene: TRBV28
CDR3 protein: CASSSGQGAFGYTF
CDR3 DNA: TGTGCCAGCAGTTCGGGACAGGGGGCTTTTGGCTACACCTTC

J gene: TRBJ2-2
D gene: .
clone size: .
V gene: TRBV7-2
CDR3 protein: CASSGRLNTGELFF
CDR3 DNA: TGTGCCAGCAGCGGGAGATTAAACACCGGGGAGCTGTTTTTT

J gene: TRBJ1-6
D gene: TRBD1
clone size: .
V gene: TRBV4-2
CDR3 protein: CASSQVGGTGENSPLHF
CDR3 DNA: TGTGCCAGCAGCCAAGTTGGGGGCACAGGGGAAAATTCACCCCTCCACTTT

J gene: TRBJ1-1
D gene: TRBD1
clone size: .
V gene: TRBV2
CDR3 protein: CASRQTGGGGAFF
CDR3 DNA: TGTGCCAGCAGGCAGACAGGGGGCGGTGGAGCTTTCTTT

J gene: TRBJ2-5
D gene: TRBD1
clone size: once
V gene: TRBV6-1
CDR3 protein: CASKGGTGGETQYF
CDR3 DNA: TGTGCCAGCAAAGGGGGGACAGGGGGGGAGACCCAGTACTTC

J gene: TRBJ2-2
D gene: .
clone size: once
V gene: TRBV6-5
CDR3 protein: CAGSHRAPGELFF
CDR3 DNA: TGTGCCGGCAGCCACAGGGCCCCCGGGGAGCTGTTTTTT

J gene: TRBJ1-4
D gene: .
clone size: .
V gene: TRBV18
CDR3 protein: CASSPGVNEKLFF
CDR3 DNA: TGTGCCAGCTCACCGGGAGTTAATGAAAAACTGTTTTTT

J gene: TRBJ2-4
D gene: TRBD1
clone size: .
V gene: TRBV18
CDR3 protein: CASSPRTGGNIQYF
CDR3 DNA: TGTGCCAGCTCCCCCAGGACAGGGGGAAACATTCAGTACTTC

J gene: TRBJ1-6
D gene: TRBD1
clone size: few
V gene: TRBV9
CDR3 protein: CASSTRTGYNSPLHF
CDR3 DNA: TGTGCCAGCAGCACCCGGACAGGCTATAATTCACCCCTCCACTTT

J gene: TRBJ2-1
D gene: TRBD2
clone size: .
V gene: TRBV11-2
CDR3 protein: CASSLGLAGYQPYNEQFF
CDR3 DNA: TGTGCCAGCAGTTTGGGACTAGCGGGGTACCAGCCCTACAATGAGCAGTTCTTC

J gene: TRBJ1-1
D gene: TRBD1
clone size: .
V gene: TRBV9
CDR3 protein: CASSVEGTGTEAFF
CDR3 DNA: TGTGCCAGCAGCGTAGAAGGGACAGGGACTGAAGCTTTCTTT

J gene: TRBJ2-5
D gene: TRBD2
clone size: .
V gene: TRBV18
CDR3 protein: CASSPRGGAPVGLGETQYF
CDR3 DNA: TGTGCCAGCTCACCCCGGGGAGGGGCCCCCGTCGGTCTAGGAGAGACCCAGTACTTC

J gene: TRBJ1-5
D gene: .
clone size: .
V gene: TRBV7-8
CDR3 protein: CASSLESQPQHF
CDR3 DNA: TGTGCCAGCAGCTTAGAAAGCCAGCCCCAGCATTTT

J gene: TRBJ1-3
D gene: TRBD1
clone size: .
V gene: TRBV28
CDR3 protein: CASSLWDRGMGWSGNTIYF
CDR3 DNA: TGTGCCAGCAGTTTATGGGACAGGGGGATGGGTTGGTCTGGAAACACCATATATTTT

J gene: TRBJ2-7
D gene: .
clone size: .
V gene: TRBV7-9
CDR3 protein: CASSQTGSGYLFEQYF
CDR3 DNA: TGTGCCAGCAGTCAAACAGGGTCGGGGTACCTATTCGAGCAGTACTTC

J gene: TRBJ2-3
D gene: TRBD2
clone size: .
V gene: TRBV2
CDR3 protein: CASSERAGGTDTQYF
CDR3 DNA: TGTGCCAGCAGTGAAAGAGCGGGGGGTACAGATACGCAGTATTTT

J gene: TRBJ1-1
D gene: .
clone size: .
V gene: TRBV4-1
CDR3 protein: CASSQEHTGNTEAFF
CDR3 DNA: TGCGCCAGCAGCCAAGAGCATACAGGGAACACTGAAGCTTTCTTT

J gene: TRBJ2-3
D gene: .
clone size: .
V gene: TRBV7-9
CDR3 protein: CSSSLEGTTDTQYF
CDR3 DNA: TGTTCCAGCAGCTTGGAGGGAACCACAGATACGCAGTATTTT

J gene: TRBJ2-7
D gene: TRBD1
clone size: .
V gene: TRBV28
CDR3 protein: CASSFSGRGYEQYF
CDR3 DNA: TGTGCCAGCAGTTTCAGTGGCAGGGGGTACGAGCAGTACTTC

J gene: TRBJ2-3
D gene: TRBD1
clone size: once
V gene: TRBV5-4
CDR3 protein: CASNDRGRADTQYF
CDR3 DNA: TGTGCCAGCAACGACAGGGGGCGCGCAGATACGCAGTATTTT

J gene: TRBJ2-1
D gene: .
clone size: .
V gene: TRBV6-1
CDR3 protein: CASIGRQAYNEQFF
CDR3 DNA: TGTGCCAGCATCGGAAGACAGGCATACAATGAGCAGTTCTTC

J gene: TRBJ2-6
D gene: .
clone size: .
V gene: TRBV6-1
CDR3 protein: CASSARAGANVLTF
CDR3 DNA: TGTGCCAGCAGTGCGCGGGCTGGGGCCAACGTCCTGACTTTC

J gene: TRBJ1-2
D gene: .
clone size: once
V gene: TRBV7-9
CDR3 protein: CASSPFDSNYGYTF
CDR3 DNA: TGTGCCAGCAGCCCCTTTGACAGCAACTATGGCTACACCTTC

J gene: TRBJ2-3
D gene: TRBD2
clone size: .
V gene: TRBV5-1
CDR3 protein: CASSLASGTTDTQYF
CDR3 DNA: TGCGCCAGCAGCTTGGCTAGCGGGACCACTGATACGCAGTATTTT

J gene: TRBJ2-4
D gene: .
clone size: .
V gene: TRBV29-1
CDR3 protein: CSVEVPDRLLAKNIQYF
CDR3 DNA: TGCAGCGTTGAGGTCCCTGACAGGCTTTTAGCCAAAAACATTCAGTACTTC

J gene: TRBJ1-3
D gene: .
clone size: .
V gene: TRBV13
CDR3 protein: CASSLLLSGNTIYF
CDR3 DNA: TGTGCCAGCAGCTTACTTCTCTCTGGAAACACCATATATTTT

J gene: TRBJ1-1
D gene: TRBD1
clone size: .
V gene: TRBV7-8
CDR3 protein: CASGDRGAQNTEAFF
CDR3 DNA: TGTGCCAGCGGTGACAGGGGCGCACAGAACACTGAAGCTTTCTTT

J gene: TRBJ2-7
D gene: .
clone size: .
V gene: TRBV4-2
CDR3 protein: CASSQVDGGRDEQYF
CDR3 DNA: TGTGCCAGCAGCCAAGTCGATGGAGGGCGCGACGAGCAGTACTTC

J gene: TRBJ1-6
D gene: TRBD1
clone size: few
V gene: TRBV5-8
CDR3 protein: CASSGGTGPKFSPLHF
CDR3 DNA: TGTGCCAGCAGCGGGGGGACAGGTCCGAAATTCTCACCCCTCCACTTT

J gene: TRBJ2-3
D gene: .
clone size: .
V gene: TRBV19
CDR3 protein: CASSSGREYADTQYF
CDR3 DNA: TGTGCCAGTAGTAGTGGGCGCGAGTATGCAGATACGCAGTATTTT

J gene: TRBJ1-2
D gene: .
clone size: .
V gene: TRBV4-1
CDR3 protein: CASSQRWNYGYTF
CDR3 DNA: TGCGCCAGCAGCCAACGGTGGAACTATGGCTACACCTTC

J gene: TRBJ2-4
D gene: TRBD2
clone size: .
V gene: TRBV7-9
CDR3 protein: CASSSPRGVAKNIQYF
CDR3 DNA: TGTGCCAGCAGTTCTCCCCGGGGGGTAGCCAAAAACATTCAGTACTTC

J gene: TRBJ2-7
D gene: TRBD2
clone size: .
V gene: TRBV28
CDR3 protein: CASSVTSGRAPSEQYF
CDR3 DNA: TGTGCCAGCAGTGTAACTAGCGGGAGGGCCCCCTCCGAGCAGTACTTC

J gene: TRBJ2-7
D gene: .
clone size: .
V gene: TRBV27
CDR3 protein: CASSTTGIYEQYF
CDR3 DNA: TGTGCCAGCAGTACAACAGGGATCTACGAGCAGTACTTC

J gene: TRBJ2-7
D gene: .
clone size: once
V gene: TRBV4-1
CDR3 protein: CASSQAPGTSLPYEQYF
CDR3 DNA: TGCGCCAGCAGCCAAGCCCCCGGGACTTCGCTTCCCTACGAGCAGTACTTC

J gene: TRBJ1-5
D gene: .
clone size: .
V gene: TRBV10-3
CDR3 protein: CAISESTGINQPQHF
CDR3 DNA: TGTGCCATCAGTGAGTCGACGGGAATTAATCAGCCCCAGCATTTT

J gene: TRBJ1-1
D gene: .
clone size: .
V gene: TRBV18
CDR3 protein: CASSPPNLEAEAFF
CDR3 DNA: TGTGCCAGCTCACCACCGAACCTAGAGGCTGAAGCTTTCTTT

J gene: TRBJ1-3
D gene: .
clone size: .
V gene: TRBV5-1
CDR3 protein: CASSGEGSGNTIYF
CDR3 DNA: TGCGCCAGCTCCGGCGAGGGCTCTGGAAACACCATATATTTT

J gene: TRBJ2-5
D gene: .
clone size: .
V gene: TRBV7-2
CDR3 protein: CASSFMGAPGETQYF
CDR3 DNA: TGTGCCAGCAGCTTTATGGGGGCTCCTGGGGAGACCCAGTACTTC

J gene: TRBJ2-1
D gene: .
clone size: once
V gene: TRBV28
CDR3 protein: CASSFSRSGSSEQFF
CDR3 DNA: TGTGCCAGCAGTTTTTCAAGGTCGGGGTCGAGTGAGCAGTTCTTC

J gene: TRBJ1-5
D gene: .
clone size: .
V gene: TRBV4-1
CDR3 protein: CASSQGGWQPQHF
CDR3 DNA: TGCGCCAGCAGCCAAGGAGGGTGGCAGCCCCAGCATTTT

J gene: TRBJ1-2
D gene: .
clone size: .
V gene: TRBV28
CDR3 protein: CASSFTGTNYGYTF
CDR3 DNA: TGTGCCAGCAGTTTTACAGGGACTAACTATGGCTACACCTTC

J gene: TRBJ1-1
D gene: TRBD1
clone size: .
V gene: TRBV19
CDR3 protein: CASMLRDRAPEAFF
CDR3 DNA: TGTGCCAGTATGTTGAGGGACAGGGCGCCTGAAGCTTTCTTT